This T cell receptor beta chain was found in a study of blood T cell repertoires in COVID-19. Study-wide background: Samples representing acute and convalescent COVID-19 were sourced from the United States, Italy and Spain. In each case, the material was cDNA or gDNA derived from T cells, B-cell-depleted T cells, or PBMCs.

The CDR3 runs 17 residues. The V end lost 3 bases, the J end lost 9 bases, and 22 bases lay between the germline ends. Germline CDR1 KGHDR, CDR2 SFDVKD. The authors' processing: From reference gene primer amplification, estimates of nucleated cell counts were derived. This table comes from immunoSEQ multiplex PCR, and its TCRdb copy is limited to in-frame clones, with some not included. V and J calls and clone size are given by that table; D and trimming were obtained from the DNA. This repertoire shows tens of thousands of clones, approximately 80% found once; its top ten account for 0.83%. V and J are TRBV24-1 and TRBJ2-2; tentatively, D is TRBD2 (6 bases). This receptor was identified in a woman aged 70-85 years with acute or convalescent COVID-19. The sequencing input was peripheral blood. CDR3 DNA sequence: TGTGCCACCAGTGATCCCACTGCGCGGGGCCCTTCTAGGGAGCTGTTTTTT. Translated: CATSDPTARGPSRELFF.